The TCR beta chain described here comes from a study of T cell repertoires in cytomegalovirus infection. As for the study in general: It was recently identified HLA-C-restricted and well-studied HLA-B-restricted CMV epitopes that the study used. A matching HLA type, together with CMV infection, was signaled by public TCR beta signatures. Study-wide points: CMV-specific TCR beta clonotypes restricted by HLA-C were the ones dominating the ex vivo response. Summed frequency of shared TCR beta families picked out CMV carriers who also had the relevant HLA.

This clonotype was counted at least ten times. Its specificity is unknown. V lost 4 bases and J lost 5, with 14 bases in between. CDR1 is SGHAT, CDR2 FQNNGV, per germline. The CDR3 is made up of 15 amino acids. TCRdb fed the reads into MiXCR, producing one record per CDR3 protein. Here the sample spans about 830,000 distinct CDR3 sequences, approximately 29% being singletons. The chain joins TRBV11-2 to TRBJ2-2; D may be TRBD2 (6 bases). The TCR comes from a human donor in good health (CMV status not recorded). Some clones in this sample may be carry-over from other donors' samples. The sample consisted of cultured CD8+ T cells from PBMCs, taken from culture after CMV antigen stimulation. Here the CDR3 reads CASSSRGTSTGELFF. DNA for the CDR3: TGTGCCAGCAGCTCCCGCGGGACTTCTACCGGGGAGCTGTTTTTT.